The 20 T cell receptor beta chains below were found in one sample sequenced in a study of CD4 T cells in relation to SARS-CoV-2 and coronaviruses. Unexposed donor CD4+ T cells date from about 2011-2018, before the COVID-19 pandemic. Data came from immunoSEQ multiplex PCR; TCRdb stores just in-frame clones and leaves some out. The profile shows some 68,000 clones, approximately 93% of them singletons. Sequencing used naive CD4+ T cells from PBMCs. Specified subset: naive CD4+ T cells isolated by negative enrichment. The receptors were sampled from a human donor in good health.

The V and J genes are TRBV7-3 and TRBJ2-3; D remains unclear. The V gene's germline CDR1 is SGHTA and CDR2 FQGTGA. This CDR3 has 14 residues. Between the trimmed V and J ends, which lost 5 bases and 1 base, there was a span of 10 bases. CDR3 sequence reads: CASSSLGGTDTQYF. The CDR3 nucleotides read TGTGCCAGCAGCAGCCTAGGCGGCACAGATACGCAGTATTTT.

The J gene is TRBJ2-1, the V gene TRBV5-1, with 9 bases that match TRBD2. The ends lost 0 bases at V and 5 bases at J; junction bases unmatched: 9. The CDR3 is made up of 17 amino acids. Germline CDR1 is SGHRS and CDR2 is YFSETQ. The CDR3 sequence is CASSLGPAGGPNNEQFF. In DNA form, the CDR3 reads TGCGCCAGCAGCTTGGGACCCGCGGGAGGGCCTAACAATGAGCAGTTCTTC.

The V gene is TRBV29-1, the J gene TRBJ1-2; D is possibly TRBD1 (5 bases). Trimming removed 2 bases at V and 4 bases at J, with 11 bases between. This CDR3 has 13 residues. The V gene's germline CDR1 is SQVTM and CDR2 ANQGSEA. As DNA, the CDR3 is TGCAGCGTTGAACGGGGGGGTACCTATGGCTACACCTTC. Protein sequence: CSVERGGTYGYTF.

The chain employs TRBV6-5 and TRBJ1-3; D is unclear. The germline V and J ends were trimmed by 2 bases and 1 base, with 3 bases remaining between them. The CDR3 is 13 residues long. Germline V gene sequence: CDR1 MNHEY, CDR2 SVGAGI. DNA of the CDR3: TGTGCCAGCAGTTACGATTCTGGAAACACCATATATTTT. It encodes CASSYDSGNTIYF.

The genes are TRBV5-1 and TRBJ2-7; TRBD1 agrees at 9 bases. This CDR3 comprises 14 residues. Germline CDR1 SGHRS, CDR2 YFSETQ. V trimming: 4 bases; J trimming: 2 bases; junction bases outside the gene matches: 4. In DNA, the CDR3 is TGCGCCAGCAGCCCCGGGACAGGGCCCTACGAGCAGTACTTC. This codes for CASSPGTGPYEQYF.

The V gene is TRBV9, the J gene TRBJ1-5, with D possibly TRBD1 on 6 matching bases. The CDR3 has 14 residues. The germline V gene has CDR1 SGDLS and CDR2 YYNGEE. Trimming took off 0 bases at V and 2 bases at J, with 6 bases between the two ends. CDR3 bases: TGTGCCAGCAGCGTAGGACAGGGCAATCAGCCCCAGCATTTT. As protein: CASSVGQGNQPQHF.

V usage is TRBV5-1 and J usage is TRBJ1-1; 10 nucleotides align to TRBD1. The V gene's germline CDR1 is SGHRS and CDR2 YFSETQ. This CDR3 spans 14 amino acids. V lost 4 bases and J lost 1; bases outside the gene matches: 1. For the CDR3, the DNA is TGCGCCAGCAGCCGGACAGGGGGGAACACTGAAGCTTTCTTT. This encodes CASSRTGGNTEAFF.

This clone was counted only a few times. CDR3 bases: TGTGCCAGCAGGTCCGAAACAAGCAATCAGCCCCAGCATTTT. This sequence encodes CASRSETSNQPQHF. This rearrangement joins TRBV2 to TRBJ1-5; no definite D call. Trimming stripped 6 bases from V and 1 base from J, with 10 bases between. Germline CDR1 is SNHLY and CDR2 is FYNNEI. The CDR3 is 14 residues long.

This clone was detected a few times. The gene calls are TRBV10-3 and TRBJ2-1, with 10 nucleotides matching TRBD1. V lost 2 bases and J lost 0; bases outside the gene matches: 1. There are 16 residues in the CDR3. Germline assignment: CDR1 ENHRY and CDR2 SYGVKD. CDR3: CAISEGQGDSYNEQFF. The DNA of the CDR3 is TGTGCCATCAGTGAGGGACAGGGGGACTCCTACAATGAGCAGTTCTTC.

The chain links TRBV18 to TRBJ1-5, with no clear D. The V end was cut by 4 bases, the J end by 2 bases, with 9 bases between. Germline V gene data show CDR1 as KGHSH and CDR2 as LQKENI. The CDR3 sequence is 14 residues long. CDR3 region: CASSLGLGNQPQHF. CDR3 DNA: TGTGCCAGCTCACTCGGACTTGGCAATCAGCCCCAGCATTTT.

This clone was observed once. The V call is TRBV7-9, the J call TRBJ2-7; TRBD1 matches 7 bases. Trimming at V came to 5 bases and at J to 5 bases, leaving 15 bases not matched to a gene. The CDR3 contains 16 residues. The germline V gene has CDR1 SEHNR and CDR2 FQNEAQ (reference sequence). This CDR3 is CASSPPPRQGWNEQYF. The CDR3 DNA sequence: TGTGCCAGCAGCCCTCCCCCGAGACAGGGTTGGAACGAGCAGTACTTC.

CDR3: CASSPAAGNEGYTF. CDR3 sequence (DNA): TGTGCCAGCTCACCAGCCGCAGGGAATGAAGGCTACACCTTC. This sequence joins TRBV18 and TRBJ1-2; D is possibly TRBD1 (5 bases). This CDR3 has 14 amino acids. The V gene's germline CDR1 is KGHSH and CDR2 LQKENI. Trimming removed 2 bases from V and 8 bases from J, with 15 bases in between. Combining the CDR3 with reference TRBV18 and TRBJ1-2 gives the whole variable domain NAGVMQNPRHLVRRRGQEARLRCSPMKGHSHVYWYRQLPEEGLKFMVYLQKENIIDESGMPKERFSAEFPKEGPSILRIQQVVRGDSAAYFCASSPAAGNEGYTFGSGTRLTVV.

This rearrangement joins TRBV6-6 to TRBJ2-1, with 9 positions matching TRBD2. From germline, CDR1 is MNHNY and CDR2 SVGAGI (reference sequence). The CDR3 has 13 residues. The V and J ends lost 2 bases and 8 bases, in that order; junction bases with no gene match: 1. Here the CDR3 reads CASSYRLADEQFF. CDR3 bases: TGTGCCAGCAGTTACAGACTAGCGGATGAGCAGTTCTTC.

This clone was picked up one time. V is TRBV3-1 (or the pseudogene TRBV3-2) and J is TRBJ2-3, with D hard to call. CDR1 LGHDT and CDR2 YNNKEL come from the germline V gene (reference sequence). This CDR3 comprises 12 residues. V was trimmed by 1 base and J by 3 bases, leaving 2 bases between them. For the CDR3, the DNA is TGTGCCAGCAGCCAAGTAACAGATACGCAGTATTTT. As protein: CASSQVTDTQYF.

Here the CDR3 DNA reads TGTGCCAGCTCCTCGGGACAAGCCTATGGCTACACCTTC. This encodes CASSSGQAYGYTF. V is TRBV28 and J is TRBJ1-2; TRBD1 might be the D (6 bases). The CDR3 contains 13 residues. CDR1 is MDHEN, CDR2 SYDVKM, per germline. Trimming took off 8 bases at V and 4 bases at J, with 14 bases between the two ends.

V usage is TRBV19 and J usage is TRBJ1-1; D call uncertain. The V end lost 9 bases, the J end lost 6 bases, and 14 bases lay between the germline ends. The germline V gene encodes CDR1 LNHDA and CDR2 SQIVND (reference sequence). This CDR3 is 12 amino acids long. CDR3 nucleotides: TGTGCCAGCACCCGGACCGGGTCTGAAGCTTTCTTT. This sequence encodes CASTRTGSEAFF.

This clone has just a few counts. CDR3: CASSPGHNSGNTIYF. The CDR3 nucleotides read TGTGCCAGCAGCCCCGGACACAACTCTGGAAACACCATATATTTT. The genes are TRBV9 and TRBJ1-3; maybe TRBD1 (5 bases). Per germline, CDR1 SGDLS and CDR2 YYNGEE. V dropped 4 bases and J dropped 0 bases, with 11 bases sitting between them. This CDR3 region has 15 residues. Looking up the rest from reference TRBV9 and TRBJ1-3 gives the full variable domain: DSGVTQTPKHLITATGQRVTLRCSPRSGDLSVYWYQQSLDQGLQFLIQYYNGEERAKGNILERFSAQQFPDLHSELNLSSLELGDSALYFCASSPGHNSGNTIYFGEGSWLTVV.

This clone was detected once. The chain recombines TRBV6-2 or TRBV6-3 with TRBJ1-4, with 7 bases fitting TRBD1. The CDR3 has 15 residues. Germline V gene data show CDR1 as MNHEY and CDR2 as SVGEGT. After removal of 5 bases from V and 7 bases from J, the junction contained 10 bases not matched to a gene. The CDR3 protein is CASSQQGQGGEKLFF. CDR3 in DNA: TGTGCCAGCAGTCAACAGGGGCAAGGAGGTGAAAAACTGTTTTTT.

The chain recombines TRBV7-6 with TRBJ1-2, with a possible D match to TRBD1 (5 bases). V was pared by 0 bases and J by 4 bases, with 15 bases between. Germline CDR1 and CDR2: SGHVS and FNYEAQ. The CDR3 contains 16 residues. In nucleotides, the CDR3 is TGTGCCAGCAGCTTAGCGGGGCAGCAACTTCCCTATGGCTACACCTTC. Amino acid sequence: CASSLAGQQLPYGYTF.

V is TRBV5-6 and J is TRBJ2-6; unclear D gene. CDR1 is SGHDT, CDR2 YYEEEE, per germline. V was shortened by 0 bases and J by 2 bases, with 12 bases between the two germline ends. CDR3 length: 17 amino acids. CDR3 nucleotide sequence: TGTGCCAGCAGCTTGGTGGTTCAAGGTGCTGGGGCCAACGTCCTGACTTTC. This gives the protein CASSLVVQGAGANVLTF. The entire variable domain, with the rest obtained from reference TRBV5-6 and TRBJ2-6, is as follows: DAGVTQSPTHLIKTRGQQVTLRCSPKSGHDTVSWYQQALGQGPQFIFQYYEEEERQRGNFPDRFSGHQFPNYSSELNVNALLLGDSALYLCASSLVVQGAGANVLTFGAGSRLTVL.